This T cell receptor (beta chain) was sequenced in a study of T cells in women clearing cervical HPV infection. Study information: Case blood was drawn when the lesion was first found; control blood after infection became undetectable. Findings of the study overall: T-cell numbers per sample were unknown and may explain richness differences.

On this clone itself: As yet, its antigen is unknown. The observed sequence ends 3 residues before the CDR3 terminus, with the missing tail filled in from the germline J gene.

The germline CDR1 and CDR2 sequences are LNHDA and SQIVND (reference sequence). The CDR3 totals 15 residues. Trimming removed 2 bases from V and 0 bases from J; junction bases left unmatched: 3. HPV was found by MY09/MY11 PCR and dot-blot genotyping. immunoSEQ multiplex PCR used an average of 1200 ng genomic DNA. Here immunoSEQ multiplex PCR was the method, and the copy in TCRdb shows in-frame clones only, minus some. Recorded for this sample: tens of thousands of clones. The receptor comes from a woman between 18 and 75 years old with a cervical HPV16 infection that either progressed to CIN3+ or cleared (not recorded which). This chain links TRBV19 with TRBJ1-1, with 7 bases that match TRBD1. Sequences were obtained from blood buffy coat. CDR3 DNA, as far as it was read: TGTGCCAGTAGTATACGGACAGGCATGAACACTGAA. As protein: CASSIRTGMNTE. The complete CDR3 protein is CASSIRTGMNTEAFF.